Listed below are T cell receptor beta chains from one sample, sequenced in a study of blood T cell repertoires in COVID-19. Assay used: immunoSEQ multiplex PCR; TCRdb lists only in-frame clones, some missing. The profile shows hundreds of thousands of clones, 80% to 85% of them singletons. Sequenced material: PBMCs or T cells enriched from blood (not recorded which). Receptors were obtained from a man aged 40-49 years who had been exposed to COVID-19. CDR3s include the opening cysteine and the closing phenylalanine or tryptophan. The D gene is left open where the match is weak. Where a row states a size, it is once, few, many or the class of an expanded clone; other rows omit it.

DNA,CDR3,V,D,size,J
TGCGCCAGCAGCCAGCAGGGACAGGGAAGGGAAAAACTGTTTTTT,CASSQQGQGREKLFF,TRBV4-1,TRBD1,NA,TRBJ1-4
TGTGCCAGCAGCGTAGCTGTACGCGATGAGCAGTTCTTC,CASSVAVRDEQFF,TRBV9,NA,once,TRBJ2-1
TGTGCCAGCAGCGTAATTGGAGGAGTCGGAAACACCATATATTTT,CASSVIGGVGNTIYF,TRBV9,NA,NA,TRBJ1-3
TGTGCCAGCAGCTTAGACCGACGGGAGTTAGATACGCAGTATTTT,CASSLDRRELDTQYF,TRBV11-3,NA,NA,TRBJ2-3
TGCGCCAGCAGCTCTGCGGGACCCTCTGGAAACACCATATATTTT,CASSSAGPSGNTIYF,TRBV5-1,NA,few,TRBJ1-3
TGTGCCACCCGGACGGGGACAGGCCGTTGGGAGCAGTACTTC,CATRTGTGRWEQYF,TRBV19,TRBD1,NA,TRBJ2-7
TGTGCCAGCAGCCGATTCGGACAGGGTGACCACTCTGGAAACACCATATATTTT,CASSRFGQGDHSGNTIYF,TRBV4-2,TRBD1,many,TRBJ1-3
TGTGCCAGCAGCAAACTGGGGGCGGTCAGTGGGCCGGGCACTGAAGCTTTCTTT,CASSKLGAVSGPGTEAFF,TRBV21-1,NA,NA,TRBJ1-1
TGTGCCAGCAGCCAAGGTTCTAGCGGGGCCTACGAGCAGTACTTC,CASSQGSSGAYEQYF,TRBV3-1/TRBV3-2,TRBD2,NA,TRBJ2-7
TGTGCCTGGAATGTAGGGGGCCACTACGAGCAGTACTTC,CAWNVGGHYEQYF,TRBV30,TRBD1,NA,TRBJ2-7
TGTGCCAGCAGCCAAGCTCACAGGGATTACGAGCAGTACTTC,CASSQAHRDYEQYF,TRBV4-2,NA,NA,TRBJ2-7